Presented here are 27 T cell receptor beta chains from one specimen sequenced in a study of blood T cell repertoires in COVID-19. Method: immunoSEQ multiplex PCR; TCRdb's copy keeps in-frame clones and lacks some. The table shows under 200,000 clones, with around 87% occurring only once. The sample taken for sequencing was peripheral blood. Receptors were obtained from a woman aged 70 to 79 with COVID-19, enrolled during active disease.

The chain joins TRBV5-4 to TRBJ2-5, with a tentative D call TRBD1 (6 bases). The V end was cut by 4 bases, the J end by 4 bases, with 14 bases between. CDR3 length equals 14 residues. Germline-derived CDR1 and CDR2 are SGHNT and YYREEE (reference sequence). This chain's CDR3 is CASSKGHTRETQYF. The CDR3 nucleotides are TGTGCCAGCAGCAAGGGACACACGAGAGAGACCCAGTACTTC.

V is TRBV2 and J is TRBJ1-6, with TRBD1 matching over 9 bases. The CDR3 runs to 13 residues. CDR1 and CDR2 (germline): SNHLY, FYNNEI. V shed 8 bases, J shed 7 bases, and the junction held 3 bases outside the gene matches. This chain's CDR3 is CASAQGANSPLHF. CDR3 nucleotide sequence: TGTGCCAGCGCACAGGGGGCAAATTCACCCCTCCACTTT.

This sequence joins TRBV7-2 and TRBJ2-2; no firm D call. CDR3 length equals 15 residues. V lost 0 bases, J lost 1 base, and 6 bases lay in between. Per the germline V gene, CDR1 is SGHTA and CDR2 is FQGNSA. The CDR3 nucleotides read TGTGCCAGCAGCTTAGCTTACAGGAACACCGGGGAGCTGTTTTTT. It specifies CASSLAYRNTGELFF.

This sequence joins TRBV4-1 and TRBJ2-1; TRBD1 matches 7 bases. This CDR3 has 15 amino acids. Germline CDR1 reads MGHRA; CDR2 reads YSYEKL. V shed 4 bases and J 7 bases; nucleotides not matched to a gene: 10. CDR3 bases: TGCGCCAGCAGCCCGCGGACAGGTTTTGGGAATGAGCAGTTCTTC. Its translation: CASSPRTGFGNEQFF.

The chain links TRBV6-1 to TRBJ1-2, with unresolved D. V lost 2 bases and J lost 4, with 14 bases in between. Germline CDR1 reads MNHNS; CDR2 reads SASEGT. The CDR3 covers 15 residues. The CDR3 DNA is TGTGCCAGCAGTGAAATAGCGGCACCTTTCTATGGCTACACCTTC. Its translation: CASSEIAAPFYGYTF.

The genes are TRBV2 and TRBJ1-6; D possibly corresponds to TRBD1 (6 bases). Trimming took 4 bases from V and 3 from J, leaving 13 bases between them. The CDR3 has 16 residues. Germline V gene lookup returns CDR1 SNHLY and CDR2 FYNNEI. CDR3 nucleotides: TGTGCCAGCAGTGCCCAACAGGGAAACTATAATTCACCCCTCCACTTT. It encodes CASSAQQGNYNSPLHF.

DNA for the CDR3: TGTGCCACCAGCACGGACTCCTGGGAACTGTTTTTT. Translated, it gives CATSTDSWELFF. The chain uses TRBV15 and TRBJ1-4; D call uncertain. Looked up from germline, CDR1 is LNHNV and CDR2 is YYDKDF (reference sequence). The CDR3 sequence is 12 residues long. V lost 4 bases and J 12 bases, leaving 12 bases between the germline ends.

The chain has TRBV5-4 and TRBJ1-2, with D tentatively TRBD1 (6 bases). Germline assignment: CDR1 SGHNT and CDR2 YYREEE (reference sequence). V was clipped by 1 base and J by 6 bases, with 10 bases between them. This CDR3 region has 13 residues. The CDR3 here is CASSLQGRDGYTF. DNA for the CDR3: TGTGCCAGCAGCTTGCAGGGGCGAGATGGCTACACCTTC.

The V gene is TRBV7-2, the J gene TRBJ1-5; 7 bases are a match to TRBD1. The CDR3 has 14 residues. Germline-derived CDR1 and CDR2 are SGHTA and FQGNSA. The V gene end was trimmed by 5 bases and the J gene end by 0 bases; junction bases not matched to a gene: 1. This chain's CDR3 is CASSQGVSNQPQHF. CDR3 DNA: TGTGCCAGCAGCCAGGGGGTTAGCAATCAGCCCCAGCATTTT. The whole variable domain, remainder taken from reference TRBV7-2 and TRBJ1-5, is GAGVSQSPSNKVTEKGKDVELRCDPISGHTALYWYRQSLGQGLEFLIYFQGNSAPDKSGLPSDRFSAERTGGSVSTLTIQRTQQEDSAVYLCASSQGVSNQPQHFGDGTRLSIL.

CDR3 in amino acids: CAWTGTSDQPQHF. Written as DNA, the CDR3 is TGTGCCTGGACCGGGACATCGGATCAGCCCCAGCATTTT. This chain joins TRBV30 and TRBJ1-5; TRBD1 is a possible D gene (6 bases). V lost 4 bases and J lost 5, with 12 bases in between. The germline V gene has CDR1 GTSNPN and CDR2 SVGIG (reference sequence). This CDR3 is 13 amino acids long.

This chain links TRBV19 with TRBJ2-3, with a tentative D call TRBD1 (6 bases). V lost 5 bases and J 5 bases, leaving 11 bases between the germline ends. The germline V gene has CDR1 LNHDA and CDR2 SQIVND (reference sequence). The CDR3 contains 13 residues. CDR3 residues: CASSYRVGDTQYF. The CDR3 bases are TGTGCCAGTAGTTACAGGGTGGGAGATACGCAGTATTTT.

The chain recombines TRBV5-1 with TRBJ2-5, with D tentatively TRBD2 (6 bases). V was cut by 0 bases and J by 5 bases, with 11 bases left in between. Looked up from germline, CDR1 is SGHRS and CDR2 is YFSETQ. This CDR3 comprises 14 residues. CDR3 sequence (DNA): TGCGCCAGCAGCTTGGCGCGGGGCACGGAGACCCAGTACTTC. Its protein is CASSLARGTETQYF.

V and J are TRBV28 and TRBJ1-2; D unclear. Germline CDR1 is MDHEN and CDR2 is SYDVKM. Trimming shortened V by 7 bases and J by 4 bases, and 16 bases separated the two germline ends. This CDR3 has 14 residues. This chain's CDR3 is CASTSSVLLYGYTF. CDR3 nucleotides: TGTGCCAGCACCTCTTCGGTCCTACTCTATGGCTACACCTTC.

The chain carries TRBV4-1 and TRBJ2-1, with TRBD2 matching over 16 bases. The CDR3 spans 14 residues. Germline V gene sequence: CDR1 MGHRA, CDR2 YSYEKL. The V segment lost 5 bases and the J segment 15 bases; nucleotides outside the gene matches: 7. The DNA for the CDR3 is TGCGCCAGCAGCACCGGGACTAGCGGGGGGGGGTTGTTCTTC. This sequence encodes CASSTGTSGGGLFF.

The chain recombines TRBV28 with TRBJ1-6, with 7 bases aligning to TRBD1. The CDR3 loop spans 16 amino acids. The germline V gene encodes CDR1 MDHEN and CDR2 SYDVKM. The junction had 10 bases not matched to a gene; V was cut back by 4 bases and J by 7 bases. The CDR3 sequence is CASSYRQGVGNSPLHF. CDR3 DNA: TGTGCCAGCAGTTACAGACAGGGTGTTGGGAATTCACCCCTCCACTTT.

This clone was recorded once. Other DNA variants within this sample encode the same CDR3. J is TRBJ2-2 and V is TRBV9; 7 positions match TRBD2. Germline CDR1 and CDR2: SGDLS and YYNGEE. The CDR3 contains 15 residues. Losses at the gene ends were 2 bases for V and 3 bases for J; bases not matched to a gene: 4. CDR3 protein: CASSVGGGDTGELFF. The DNA for the CDR3 is TGTGCCAGCAGCGTCGGTGGGGGGGACACCGGGGAGCTGTTTTTT.

The chain carries TRBV27 and TRBJ1-2; 8 positions agree with TRBD1. Germline CDR1 and CDR2: MNHEY and SMNVEV (reference sequence). This CDR3 contains 16 residues. The junction had 12 bases not matched to a gene; V was cut back by 6 bases and J by 3 bases. CDR3 loop: CASSEQGGYGDYGYTF. The CDR3 coding sequence is TGTGCCAGCAGCGAACAGGGGGGTTACGGGGACTATGGCTACACCTTC.

This chain uses TRBV12-3 or TRBV12-4 with TRBJ2-5; 8 bases are shared with TRBD1. The CDR3 has 13 residues. V was clipped by 6 bases and J by 5 bases; unmatched bases: 5. This chain's CDR3 is CASSRQGLETQYF. The DNA of the CDR3 is TGTGCCAGCAGCCGACAGGGGTTGGAGACCCAGTACTTC.

The chain combines TRBV7-3 with TRBJ1-1; the D is unclear. Germline V gene data show CDR1 as SGHTA and CDR2 as FQGTGA. The CDR3 is 13 amino acids. Trimming took 0 bases from V and 4 from J, leaving 6 bases between them. The CDR3 protein is CASSLTESTEAFF. In DNA, the CDR3 is TGTGCCAGCAGCTTAACAGAGTCCACTGAAGCTTTCTTT.

Only one count was recorded for this clone. The chain joins TRBV5-1 to TRBJ2-7; perhaps TRBD1 as D (6 bases). Germline V lookup: CDR1 SGHRS, CDR2 YFSETQ. This CDR3 has 13 amino acids. Trimming left V 6 bases short and J 1 base short, with 11 bases between. The CDR3 nucleotides are TGCGCCAGCACGGCAGGGACATCCTACGAGCAGTACTTC. Translation: CASTAGTSYEQYF.

The J gene is TRBJ2-3, the V gene TRBV7-9; D is ambiguous. This CDR3 has 14 amino acids. The ends were cut back, 3 bases at V and 0 bases at J, with 7 bases in the middle. CDR1 and CDR2 (germline): SEHNR, FQNEAQ (reference sequence). DNA of the CDR3: TGTGCCAGCAGCTTTGACATCAGCACAGATACGCAGTATTTT. This codes for CASSFDISTDTQYF.

On this clone: A junction end diverges from the germline sequence, so it may reflect a read error. This sequence joins TRBV28 and TRBJ2-7; D is perhaps TRBD1 (7 bases). Germline V lookup: CDR1 MDHEN, CDR2 SYDVKM. The CDR3 spans 17 residues. The CDR3 region has the DNA TGTGCCAGCAGTTTAAGGGCAGGGGGGTTCCAAGGGTACGGGCAGTACTTC. This codes for CASSLRAGGFQGYGQYF.

This chain links TRBV6-2 or TRBV6-3 with TRBJ2-1; the match to TRBD1 covers 9 bases. The CDR3 contains 15 residues. Germline trimming cut 5 bases from V and 3 bases from J; bases unmatched to any gene: 5. Germline V CDR1 and CDR2: MNHEY, SVGEGT. CDR3 in amino acids: CASSAWGQGYNEQFF. As DNA, the CDR3 is TGTGCCAGCAGTGCTTGGGGACAGGGCTACAATGAGCAGTTCTTC.

The chain has TRBV3-1 (or the pseudogene TRBV3-2) and TRBJ2-2, with 7 bases aligning to TRBD2. The CDR3 runs 15 residues. V dropped 4 bases and J dropped 5; count of bases not matched to a gene: 7. Germline values: CDR1 LGHDT, CDR2 YNNKEL (reference sequence). CDR3 nucleotide sequence: TGTGCCAGCAGCCCCTACGGGGAGGGGACCGGGGAGCTGTTTTTT. Translated: CASSPYGEGTGELFF.

The chain carries TRBV12-5 and TRBJ2-1, with 13 positions matching TRBD2. The CDR3 sequence is 16 residues long. Trimming took 2 bases from V and 9 from J; bases not matched to a gene: 7. CDR1 is LGHNT and CDR2 is FRNRAP in the germline V gene. CDR3 nucleotides: TGTGCTAGTGGTTTGTTGACTAGCGGGGGGATAAGTGAGCAGTTCTTC. Its translation is CASGLLTSGGISEQFF. Full variable domain (rest looked up from reference TRBV12-5 and TRBJ2-1): DARVTQTPRHKVTEMGQEVTMRCQPILGHNTVFWYRQTMMQGLELLAYFRNRAPLDDSGMPKDRFSAEMPDATLATLKIQPSEPRDSAVYFCASGLLTSGGISEQFFGPGTRLTVL.

This rearrangement joins TRBV7-2 to TRBJ1-2; tentative D call: TRBD1 (5 bases). Per the germline V gene, CDR1 is SGHTA and CDR2 is FQGNSA. There are 14 residues in the CDR3. The germline V and J ends were trimmed by 4 bases and 1 base, with 10 bases remaining between them. The CDR3 spells CASSSRQFNYGYTF. CDR3 DNA: TGTGCCAGCAGCTCTCGACAGTTTAACTATGGCTACACCTTC. Together with reference TRBV7-2 and TRBJ1-2, the CDR3 gives the full variable domain: GAGVSQSPSNKVTEKGKDVELRCDPISGHTALYWYRQSLGQGLEFLIYFQGNSAPDKSGLPSDRFSAERTGGSVSTLTIQRTQQEDSAVYLCASSSRQFNYGYTFGSGTRLTVV.

This clone has a single count. J is TRBJ2-3 and V is TRBV5-4; D may be TRBD1 (5 bases). CDR1 and CDR2 from the germline V gene are SGHNT and YYREEE (reference sequence). V was clipped by 0 bases and J by 3 bases, with 8 bases between them. The CDR3 runs to 14 residues. As DNA, the CDR3 is TGTGCCAGCAGCTTGGTAGGGGTTACAGATACGCAGTATTTT. Translated, it gives CASSLVGVTDTQYF.